The 26 T cell receptor beta chains presented below share a single source sample, sequenced in a study of blood T cell repertoires in COVID-19 (dated by TCRdb to 2018 to 2020). Library prep was done by the immunoSEQ multiplex PCR assay. TCRdb mirrors the immuneACCESS table, restricted to in-frame sequences. Some clones are absent from its copies; in checked studies, under half trace to an unresolved V gene, and the reason for the others is unknown. The sample contains some 120,000 clones, approximately 85% of them found a single time. The biggest ten clones account for around 4.1% of the sample. Material for sequencing was peripheral blood. The origin of the receptors is a human donor in a cohort sampled during active COVID-19.

V gene TRBV7-8 combines with J gene TRBJ2-2; weak D call: TRBD2 (6 bases). V was cut by 0 bases and J by 1 base, with 12 bases left in between. Germline lookup yields CDR1 SGHVS and CDR2 FQNEAQ. The CDR3 sequence is 17 residues long. The CDR3 nucleotides are TGTGCCAGCAGCTTAGCGTTGCCTAGCGAGAACACCGGGGAGCTGTTTTTT. Translated, it gives CASSLALPSENTGELFF.

This clone was seen once. The chain has TRBV6-1 and TRBJ2-5, with TRBD2 identical over 9 bases. The length of the CDR3 is 17 residues. Germline loops: CDR1 MNHNS, CDR2 SASEGT. After removal of 0 bases from V and 4 bases from J, the junction contained 9 bases not matched to a gene. The DNA for the CDR3 is TGTGCCAGCAGTGAAGCTCCTAGCGGGGCTCTACGAGAGACCCAGTACTTC. Its protein product is CASSEAPSGALRETQYF.

The chain joins TRBV3-1 (or the pseudogene TRBV3-2) to TRBJ1-6; 7 bases are shared with TRBD1. V was pared by 4 bases and J by 4 bases, with 19 bases of the junction left unmatched. CDR1 LGHDT and CDR2 YNNKEL come from the germline V gene (reference sequence). The CDR3 consists of 20 residues. CDR3: CASSLHRDRFRGGYNSPLHF. CDR3 in DNA: TGTGCCAGCAGCCTCCACCGGGACAGATTCCGTGGGGGATATAATTCACCCCTCCACTTT.

The genes are TRBV5-1 and TRBJ1-1; D remains unclear. Deletions cut 5 bases from V and 11 bases from J, with 16 bases between. Looked up from germline, CDR1 is SGHRS and CDR2 is YFSETQ. There are 12 residues in the CDR3. CDR3 region: CASSDGGDLAFF. As DNA, the CDR3 is TGCGCCAGCAGTGACGGAGGCGATTTGGCTTTCTTT.

This sequence joins TRBV4-2 and TRBJ2-3, with 9 bases matching TRBD2. Trimming at V came to 1 base and at J to 5 bases, leaving 7 bases not matched to a gene. Germline V gene data show CDR1 as LGHNA and CDR2 as YNFKEQ. CDR3 length: 16 residues. CDR3 residues: CASSQGGGGALDTQYF. Here the CDR3 DNA reads TGTGCCAGCAGCCAAGGTGGCGGGGGGGCTTTAGATACGCAGTATTTT.

This chain links TRBV2 with TRBJ1-4; D not certain. This CDR3 spans 14 amino acids. The germline CDR1 and CDR2 sequences are SNHLY and FYNNEI. Trimming removed 6 bases from V and 3 bases from J, with 11 bases in between. CDR3 loop: CASRFPSPNEKLFF. The CDR3, as DNA: TGTGCCAGCAGGTTTCCCTCCCCTAATGAAAAACTGTTTTTT.

The chain couples TRBV28 to TRBJ1-2; D perhaps matches TRBD1 (5 bases). The germline CDR1 and CDR2 sequences are MDHEN and SYDVKM. Trimming took 6 bases from V and 1 from J, leaving 12 bases between them. The CDR3 has 14 residues. DNA for the CDR3: TGTGCCAGCAGGGTCGGACATCTTAACTATGGCTACACCTTC. Translated: CASRVGHLNYGYTF.

The chain couples TRBV29-1 to TRBJ2-6; D call uncertain. This CDR3 has 16 residues. In germline, CDR1 is SQVTM, CDR2 ANQGSEA. Trimming cost V 4 bases and J 0 bases, with 13 bases left between them. The DNA for the CDR3 is TGCAGCGTTGGGGTCTGGCGGCGCTCTGGGGCCAACGTCCTGACTTTC. Its translation is CSVGVWRRSGANVLTF.

The V gene is TRBV7-8, the J gene TRBJ1-5; D not resolved. Trimming stripped 5 bases from V and 8 bases from J, with 13 bases between. Germline V CDR1 and CDR2: SGHVS, FQNEAQ. The CDR3 loop spans 13 amino acids. The DNA for the CDR3 is TGTGCCAGCAGCCCCGGCAGGTTTGAGCCCCAGCATTTT. It encodes CASSPGRFEPQHF.

This clone has only a few counts. The rearrangement joins TRBV19 to TRBJ1-6; 7 bases are a match to TRBD1. V lost 7 bases and J lost 7; bases outside the gene matches: 10. In germline, CDR1 is LNHDA, CDR2 SQIVND (reference sequence). CDR3 length: 15 residues. The CDR3 loop reads CASKEGAGVNSPLHF. CDR3 coding DNA: TGTGCCAGTAAGGAGGGGGCGGGTGTCAATTCACCCCTCCACTTT.

The V call is TRBV7-6, the J call TRBJ2-2; 7 positions match TRBD1. The V and J ends lost 1 base and 4 bases, in that order; junction bases with no gene match: 6. This CDR3 comprises 16 residues. Germline values: CDR1 SGHVS, CDR2 FNYEAQ. The CDR3 here is CASSLVATGSTGELFF. CDR3 bases: TGTGCCAGCAGCTTAGTAGCGACAGGGAGCACCGGGGAGCTGTTTTTT.

CDR3 in amino acids: CASSLAGDTDTQYF. The DNA for the CDR3 is TGTGCCAGCAGCTTAGCAGGGGACACAGATACGCAGTATTTT. The V and J genes are TRBV7-6 and TRBJ2-3; tentatively, D is TRBD1 (5 bases). CDR1 is SGHVS and CDR2 is FNYEAQ in the germline V gene. V dropped 0 bases and J dropped 2 bases, with 6 bases sitting between them. CDR3 length: 14 residues.

This clone has a handful of counts. CDR3 sequence reads: CASSGTGDNQPQHF. The DNA of the CDR3 is TGTGCCAGCAGCGGGACAGGGGACAATCAGCCCCAGCATTTT. The J gene is TRBJ1-5, the V gene TRBV5-6, with TRBD1 matching 10 bases. CDR1 is SGHDT and CDR2 is YYEEEE in the germline V gene. The trim removed 4 bases at V and 3 bases at J, leaving 1 base unmatched. This CDR3 has 14 amino acids.

V and J are TRBV19 and TRBJ1-2; TRBD1 is a possible D gene (5 bases). The V end was cut by 4 bases, the J end by 7 bases, with 10 bases between. The germline V gene has CDR1 LNHDA and CDR2 SQIVND (reference sequence). This CDR3 is built from 12 residues. The CDR3 region has the DNA TGTGCCAGTAGTACGCAGGGTAGTGGCTACACCTTC. Encoded protein: CASSTQGSGYTF. Full variable domain (rest looked up from reference TRBV19 and TRBJ1-2): DGGITQSPKYLFRKEGQNVTLSCEQNLNHDAMYWYRQDPGQGLRLIYYSQIVNDFQKGDIAEGYSVSREKKESFPLTVTSAQKNPTAFYLCASSTQGSGYTFGSGTRLTVV.

This clone was observed once. This chain uses TRBV29-1 with TRBJ1-1; D perhaps matches TRBD1 (5 bases). V lost 4 bases to trimming and J lost 3 bases, with 9 bases between them. The V gene's germline CDR1 is SQVTM and CDR2 ANQGSEA. The CDR3 has 12 amino acids. CDR3 amino acids: CSVGGGDTEAFF. The CDR3 DNA is TGCAGCGTTGGGGGCGGGGACACTGAAGCTTTCTTT.

This clone was picked up a small number of times. V gene TRBV6-5 combines with J gene TRBJ1-6; D is unclear. Germline-derived CDR1 and CDR2 are MNHEY and SVGAGI. The CDR3 spans 14 residues. The CDR3 DNA follows: TGTGGGATTCGGGGAGGCTCCTATAATTCACCCCTCCACTTT. Protein sequence: CGIRGGSYNSPLHF.

The CDR3: CASKQGASTNEKLFF. The CDR3 coding sequence is TGTGCCAGCAAACAGGGGGCGTCCACTAATGAAAAACTGTTTTTT. The J gene is TRBJ1-4, the V gene TRBV19; TRBD1 matches at 9 bases. Germline values: CDR1 LNHDA, CDR2 SQIVND (reference sequence). V shed 9 bases and J 2 bases; nucleotides not matched to a gene: 7. This CDR3 has 15 residues. Supplemented by reference TRBV19 and TRBJ1-4, the full variable domain reads DGGITQSPKYLFRKEGQNVTLSCEQNLNHDAMYWYRQDPGQGLRLIYYSQIVNDFQKGDIAEGYSVSREKKESFPLTVTSAQKNPTAFYLCASKQGASTNEKLFFGSGTQLSVL.

V usage is TRBV11-3 and J usage is TRBJ2-2; 7 positions match TRBD2. The CDR3 is 16 residues long. V lost 1 base, J lost 6 bases, and 8 bases stayed unmatched. The germline gives CDR1 SGHNT, CDR2 YENEEA. CDR3 nucleotide sequence: TGTGCCAGCAGCTTAGTCCTTAGCGGGCAGTCCGGGGAGCTGTTTTTT. This sequence encodes CASSLVLSGQSGELFF. The full variable domain, in which reference TRBV11-3 and TRBJ2-2 provide the parts outside the CDR3, is EAGVVQSPRYKIIEKKQPVAFWCNPISGHNTLYWYLQNLGQGPELLIRYENEEAVDDSQLPKDRFSAERLKGVDSTLKIQPAELGDSAVYLCASSLVLSGQSGELFFGEGSRLTVL.

This clone was counted a single time. V usage is TRBV27 and J usage is TRBJ2-2, with 8 positions matching TRBD1. Looked up from germline, CDR1 is MNHEY and CDR2 is SMNVEV (reference sequence). CDR3 length: 14 amino acids. Trimming took 11 bases from V and 7 from J; bases not matched to a gene: 12. The CDR3, as DNA: TGTGCCTGTCCACGCAGGGGGCCAGACGGGGAGCTGTTTTTT. It specifies CACPRRGPDGELFF.

This clone appeared a few times. This CDR3 is CASRPGGKSEQYF. The CDR3 DNA sequence: TGTGCCAGTAGGCCAGGGGGGAAGAGCGAGCAGTACTTC. The chain combines TRBV19 with TRBJ2-7; D is perhaps TRBD1 (7 bases). This CDR3 spans 13 amino acids. The germline V gene encodes CDR1 LNHDA and CDR2 SQIVND (reference sequence). V was clipped by 6 bases and J by 6 bases, with 15 bases between them.

J is TRBJ1-5 and V is TRBV6-5; 9 bases are shared with TRBD1. The CDR3 length is 15 residues. V was clipped by 0 bases and J by 6 bases; unmatched bases: 3. The germline V gene has CDR1 MNHEY and CDR2 SVGAGI. The CDR3 loop reads CASSYSLDRGQPQHF. The CDR3 DNA sequence: TGTGCCAGCAGTTACTCCCTGGACAGGGGTCAGCCCCAGCATTTT.

The chain uses TRBV5-1 and TRBJ2-3; 13 bases map to TRBD2. Per germline, CDR1 SGHRS and CDR2 YFSETQ. There are 17 residues in the CDR3. Trimming took 4 bases from V and 1 from J; bases not matched to a gene: 6. CDR3 sequence: CASSRGLAGARTDTQYF. CDR3 nucleotides: TGCGCCAGCAGCCGAGGACTAGCGGGAGCTCGCACAGATACGCAGTATTTT.

The chain combines TRBV18 with TRBJ2-1, with a possible D match to TRBD1 (6 bases). V was pared by 3 bases and J by 7 bases, with 16 bases between. Germline values: CDR1 KGHSH, CDR2 LQKENI. This CDR3 region has 15 residues. CDR3 DNA: TGTGCCAGCTCACCCGGACAGATTAAAAGAAATGAGCAGTTCTTC. Protein product: CASSPGQIKRNEQFF.

V is TRBV28 and J is TRBJ2-1; tentatively, D is TRBD2 (5 bases). CDR3 length equals 15 residues. The V end lost 2 bases, the J end lost 2 bases, and 10 bases lay between the germline ends. Germline V gives CDR1 MDHEN, CDR2 SYDVKM. In nucleotides, the CDR3 is TGTGCCAGCAGTTTACCGGGGAGAGCCTACAATGAGCAGTTCTTC. The encoded protein is CASSLPGRAYNEQFF. Full variable domain (rest looked up from reference TRBV28 and TRBJ2-1): DVKVTQSSRYLVKRTGEKVFLECVQDMDHENMFWYRQDPGLGLRLIYFSYDVKMKEKGDIPEGYSVSREKKERFSLILESASTNQTSMYLCASSLPGRAYNEQFFGPGTRLTVL.

The chain employs TRBV28 and TRBJ2-4; tentative D call: TRBD2 (5 bases). Germline CDR1 MDHEN, CDR2 SYDVKM. The CDR3 runs to 11 residues. V was shortened by 7 bases and J by 7 bases, with 8 bases between the two germline ends. For the CDR3, the DNA is TGTGCCAGCACCTCGGGGAACATTCAGTACTTC. Amino acid sequence: CASTSGNIQYF.

The rearrangement links TRBV30 to TRBJ2-7, with 8 positions matching TRBD2. CDR3 size: 12 residues. Per germline, CDR1 GTSNPN and CDR2 SVGIG (reference sequence). The J segment lost 11 bases and the V segment lost 3 bases, leaving 9 bases of the junction unmatched. The CDR3 spells CAWRRAGGDEYF. In nucleotides, the CDR3 is TGTGCCTGGAGGCGGGCGGGAGGTGATGAGTACTTC.